The 21 T cell receptor beta chains reported below all come from one sample, sequenced in a study of blood T cell repertoires in COVID-19. Sequencing was performed with immunoSEQ multiplex PCR; in TCRdb, only in-frame clones are kept and a portion is missing. The table lists approximately 480,000 clones, about 91% of them singletons. The sample taken for sequencing was peripheral blood. These receptors came from a man between 18 and 29 years old with COVID-19, enrolled during active disease.

The genes are TRBV11-2 and TRBJ1-4; D ambiguous. The length of the CDR3 is 14 residues. V lost 5 bases and J lost 4, with 11 bases in between. The germline CDR1 and CDR2 sequences are SGHAT and FQNNGV. Here the CDR3 reads CASSPMTSNEKLFF. The CDR3 DNA is TGTGCCAGCAGCCCAATGACAAGTAATGAAAAACTGTTTTTT.

This clone has a single count. The chain couples TRBV7-9 to TRBJ2-3; the D gene is possibly TRBD1 (5 bases). The germline gives CDR1 SEHNR, CDR2 FQNEAQ (reference sequence). The CDR3 covers 15 residues. Trimming pared 1 base from V and 5 bases from J, leaving 13 bases between. CDR3 DNA: TGTGCCAGCAGCTTAGGGGGCCTCCTCAAAGATACGCAGTATTTT. It specifies CASSLGGLLKDTQYF.

This clone was seen a few times. The chain recombines TRBV5-1 with TRBJ2-3, with 8 bases that match TRBD1. V was pared by 5 bases and J by 0 bases, with 5 bases of the junction left unmatched. This CDR3 is 15 amino acids long. Germline V gene sequence: CDR1 SGHRS, CDR2 YFSETQ. The CDR3 spells CASRSRGQSTDTQYF. The CDR3 coding sequence is TGCGCCAGCAGATCCAGGGGGCAGAGCACAGATACGCAGTATTTT.

The chain has TRBV7-8 and TRBJ1-4; 9 nucleotides agree with TRBD1. The germline gives CDR1 SGHVS, CDR2 FQNEAQ. Trimming at V came to 8 bases and at J to 6 bases, leaving 13 bases not matched to a gene. CDR3 length: 16 amino acids. The CDR3 reads CASGRDRVDSYEKLFF. CDR3 nucleotides: TGTGCCAGCGGCCGGGACAGGGTGGATTCCTATGAAAAACTGTTTTTT.

This clone appeared once. The chain links TRBV27 to TRBJ1-2; maybe TRBD1 (5 bases). Germline assignment: CDR1 MNHEY and CDR2 SMNVEV (reference sequence). The CDR3 sequence is 15 residues long. V dropped 1 base and J dropped 3 bases, with 12 bases sitting between them. CDR3 DNA: TGTGCCAGCAGTTTATTTACGGGGGGGGACTATGGCTACACCTTC. It yields the protein CASSLFTGGDYGYTF.

This clone was recorded once. This rearrangement joins TRBV5-1 to TRBJ2-1, with D possibly TRBD1 on 6 matching bases. The germline V and J ends were trimmed by 1 base and 1 base, with 9 bases remaining between them. Germline values: CDR1 SGHRS, CDR2 YFSETQ. The CDR3 is 15 amino acids. CDR3 in DNA: TGCGCCAGCAGCTTGAAAGGGGGTTCCTACAATGAGCAGTTCTTC. It encodes CASSLKGGSYNEQFF.

For this clone: The sample holds other DNA sequences that translate to the same CDR3. The chain joins TRBV28 to TRBJ1-1; D not resolved. V was clipped by 6 bases and J by 2 bases, with 4 bases between them. Germline V gene data show CDR1 as MDHEN and CDR2 as SYDVKM. CDR3 length equals 11 residues. The CDR3 is CASSPNTEAFF. The DNA for the CDR3 is TGTGCCAGCAGCCCAAACACTGAAGCTTTCTTT.

This clone appeared a few times. This chain uses TRBV4-1 with TRBJ1-5, with 8 bases fitting TRBD1. The length of the CDR3 is 16 residues. V gave up 0 bases and J gave up 9 bases; unmatched junction bases: 10. Germline-derived CDR1 and CDR2 are MGHRA and YSYEKL. The CDR3 protein is CASSQEYRQGKAPQHF. CDR3 nucleotides: TGCGCCAGCAGCCAAGAATATCGACAGGGGAAAGCGCCCCAGCATTTT.

This clone was picked up one time. The chain carries TRBV6-6 and TRBJ2-3, with TRBD2 as a possible D gene (6 bases). The CDR3 runs to 13 residues. Trimming removed 5 bases at V and 7 bases at J, with 13 bases between. The germline CDR1 and CDR2 sequences are MNHNY and SVGAGI (reference sequence). The CDR3 DNA reads as TGTGCCAGCAGTCCTCGCGGGGAGTATACGCAGTATTTT. Translation: CASSPRGEYTQYF.

The chain joins TRBV7-9 to TRBJ2-5; the match to TRBD2 covers 13 bases. CDR1 SEHNR and CDR2 FQNEAQ come from the germline V gene (reference sequence). The CDR3 is 16 amino acids. J was trimmed by 4 bases and V by 5 bases; bases with no gene match: 7. CDR3 residues: CASSVTSGRSGETQYF. In nucleotides, the CDR3 is TGTGCCAGCAGCGTGACTAGCGGGAGGTCGGGAGAGACCCAGTACTTC.

V and J are TRBV3-1 (or the pseudogene TRBV3-2) and TRBJ2-5; D may be TRBD1 (6 bases). V was shortened by 1 base and J by 3 bases, with 12 bases between the two germline ends. The germline CDR1 and CDR2 sequences are LGHDT and YNNKEL (reference sequence). CDR3 size: 15 residues. CDR3: CASSQVQAGEETQYF. As DNA, the CDR3 is TGTGCCAGCAGCCAAGTGCAGGCAGGGGAAGAGACCCAGTACTTC.

The chain couples TRBV9 to TRBJ2-1; 7 bases agree with TRBD2. CDR3 length: 16 amino acids. After removal of 4 bases from V and 1 base from J, the junction contained 8 bases not matched to a gene. In germline, CDR1 is SGDLS, CDR2 YYNGEE. Here the CDR3 reads CASSLARLASYNEQFF. CDR3 DNA: TGTGCCAGCAGCTTAGCTAGACTAGCTTCCTACAATGAGCAGTTCTTC. The whole variable domain, remainder taken from reference TRBV9 and TRBJ2-1, is DSGVTQTPKHLITATGQRVTLRCSPRSGDLSVYWYQQSLDQGLQFLIQYYNGEERAKGNILERFSAQQFPDLHSELNLSSLELGDSALYFCASSLARLASYNEQFFGPGTRLTVL.

The chain uses TRBV30 and TRBJ1-5; the match to TRBD1 covers 8 bases. With V trimmed by 0 bases and J by 6 bases, 10 bases remained unmatched. This CDR3 is 16 amino acids long. In germline, CDR1 is GTSNPN, CDR2 SVGIG (reference sequence). The CDR3: CAWSVPAQGAIQPQHF. CDR3 coding DNA: TGTGCCTGGAGTGTACCGGCGCAGGGGGCGATTCAGCCCCAGCATTTT.

This clone has just a few counts. The CDR3 bases are TGTGCCAGCAGCTCCCAGAAGACTAGCGGGGGGGCAAATGAGCAGTTCTTC. This translates into CASSSQKTSGGANEQFF. The chain joins TRBV5-5 to TRBJ2-1; 14 nucleotides match TRBD2. The ends lost 3 bases at V and 7 bases at J; junction bases unmatched: 9. CDR3 length equals 17 residues. Per the germline V gene, CDR1 is SGHKS and CDR2 is YYEKEE (reference sequence).

The chain has TRBV18 and TRBJ1-5; 7 nucleotides agree with TRBD1. Per germline, CDR1 KGHSH and CDR2 LQKENI. This CDR3 has 15 residues. V lost 2 bases and J lost 7; bases outside the gene matches: 8. CDR3 nucleotides: TGTGCCAGCTCACCAGCCACAGGGGATAACCAGCCCCAGCATTTT. Translation gives CASSPATGDNQPQHF.

This chain connects TRBV7-9 to TRBJ2-1, with 14 bases fitting TRBD2. The CDR3 covers 14 residues. Germline V gives CDR1 SEHNR, CDR2 FQNEAQ (reference sequence). Trimming took 4 bases from V and 8 from J; bases not matched to a gene: 1. CDR3 region: CASSWGLAGDEQFF. The CDR3 bases are TGTGCCAGCAGCTGGGGACTAGCGGGGGATGAGCAGTTCTTC.

This clone was counted a single time. This chain uses TRBV2 with TRBJ1-1, with D possibly being TRBD1 (6 bases). Germline V gene sequence: CDR1 SNHLY, CDR2 FYNNEI. Trimming took 5 bases from V and 5 from J, leaving 12 bases between them. The CDR3 runs 13 residues. The CDR3 region has the DNA TGTGCCAGCAGTACAGGACAGCAGACTGAAGCTTTCTTT. It is translated as CASSTGQQTEAFF.

This chain uses TRBV19 with TRBJ2-1; the match to TRBD1 covers 9 bases. The V and J ends lost 5 bases and 4 bases, in that order; junction bases with no gene match: 12. This CDR3 spans 17 amino acids. Germline CDR1 and CDR2: LNHDA and SQIVND (reference sequence). The CDR3 is CASSSLTGGALYNEQFF. Here the CDR3 DNA reads TGTGCCAGTAGTTCACTCACAGGGGGCGCTTTGTACAATGAGCAGTTCTTC.

The chain links TRBV28 to TRBJ1-4, with TRBD1 identical over 10 bases. V lost 5 bases, J lost 5 bases, and 8 bases stayed unmatched. This CDR3 contains 16 residues. The V gene's germline CDR1 is MDHEN and CDR2 SYDVKM. The CDR3 DNA follows: TGTGCCAGCAGTCCGGGACAGGGGAGGGAGAATGAAAAACTGTTTTTT. Encoded protein: CASSPGQGRENEKLFF.

The rearrangement joins TRBV6-5 to TRBJ2-3; D unresolved. This CDR3 spans 15 amino acids. Trimming took off 9 bases at V and 6 bases at J, with 22 bases between the two ends. CDR1 and CDR2 from the germline V gene are MNHEY and SVGAGI. The CDR3 reads CASCMRHTQYDTQYF. Written as DNA, the CDR3 is TGTGCCAGTTGTATGCGACACACACAATATGATACGCAGTATTTT.

This sequence joins TRBV5-1 and TRBJ2-1; 7 bases are a match to TRBD2. V lost 4 bases to trimming and J lost 0 bases; unmatched junction nucleotides: 1. In germline, CDR1 is SGHRS, CDR2 YFSETQ. The CDR3 totals 14 residues. In DNA form, the CDR3 reads TGCGCCAGCAGCCGCGGGAGCTCCTACAATGAGCAGTTCTTC. This codes for CASSRGSSYNEQFF. The full variable domain, its missing parts supplied by reference TRBV5-1 and TRBJ2-1, is KAGVTQTPRYLIKTRGQQVTLSCSPISGHRSVSWYQQTPGQGLQFLFEYFSETQRNKGNFPGRFSGRQFSNSRSEMNVSTLELGDSALYLCASSRGSSYNEQFFGPGTRLTVL.